This note documents a single T cell receptor (beta chain) sequence. Its antigen remains unknown. The sample belongs to a study of response to subunit inactivated influenza vaccine. TCRdb re-called the RT-PCR reads with MiXCR, one entry per CDR3 protein. The data contain hundreds of thousands of distinct CDR3 sequences, around 13% of them singletons. Overall study results and limits: The study's authors posited that every seasonal influenza vaccination enlists few new T cells.

Per the germline V gene, CDR1 is DFQATT and CDR2 is SNEGSKA (reference sequence). With 7 bases clipped from V and 8 bases from J, the junction kept 8 bases outside the gene matches. The CDR3 spans 13 residues. The starting material was PBMCs from blood, obtained roughly 15 days before vaccination. The rearrangement joins TRBV20-1 to TRBJ2-1, with 10 bases matching TRBD2. The sequence was collected from a man aged 50 to 59 who received an inactivated influenza vaccine. CDR3 nucleotides: TGCAGTGTTTTCACTAGCGGGAATCATGAGCAGTTCTTC. Translated, it gives CSVFTSGNHEQFF.